The sequence of this T cell receptor beta chain was determined in a study of CD8 T cells in ankylosing spondylitis. TCRdb redid the calling of the 5' RACE reads with MiXCR, one entry per CDR3 protein. The sample holds under 200,000 distinct CDR3 sequences; 10% to 15% are singletons and the top ten take approximately 11%. This clonotype was observed a handful of times. The receptor comes from a female donor with ankylosing spondylitis or in good health (not recorded which). Sequencing input: blood, either unsorted or a sorted T cell fraction (not recorded which).

DNA of the CDR3: TGTGCCAGCAGTCCCGGGACAGGGTTGTTGGAGACCCAGTACTTC. This translates into CASSPGTGLLETQYF. The V call is TRBV14, the J call TRBJ2-5; the match to TRBD1 covers 9 bases. After removal of 6 bases from V and 5 bases from J, the junction contained 10 bases not matched to a gene. Germline V gives CDR1 SGHDN, CDR2 FVKESK. CDR3 length equals 15 residues. The whole variable domain, filled in from reference TRBV14 and TRBJ2-5, reads EAGVTQFPSHSVIEKGQTVTLRCDPISGHDNLYWYRRVMGKEIKFLLHFVKESKQDESGMPNNRFLAERTGGTYSTLKVQPAELEDSGVYFCASSPGTGLLETQYFGPGTRLLVL.